This entry lists 28 T cell receptor beta chains sequenced from one sample in a study of T cell responses to AZD1222 COVID-19 vaccine. Data came from immunoSEQ multiplex PCR; TCRdb stores just in-frame clones and leaves some out. This table has 130,000 or so clones, approximately 90% appearing once. The material sequenced was peripheral blood, taken on day 0 of AZD1222 vaccination. The receptors derive from an adult in good health.

The CDR3 DNA reads TGTGCCAGCTCCCTTCCTGGGGACAGGGGGTTCCACGAGCAGTACTTC. This translates into CASSLPGDRGFHEQYF. V usage is TRBV18 and J usage is TRBJ2-7; TRBD1 matches at 11 bases. The trim removed 6 bases at V and 5 bases at J, leaving 12 bases unmatched. From germline, CDR1 is KGHSH and CDR2 LQKENI. The CDR3 runs to 16 residues.

This clone was detected only once. The V call is TRBV18, the J call TRBJ1-1, with D possibly TRBD1 on 6 matching bases. The CDR3 totals 17 residues. CDR1 is KGHSH, CDR2 LQKENI, per germline. Deletions cut 0 bases from V and 3 bases from J, with 17 bases between. DNA for the CDR3: TGTGCCAGCTCACCACCGGGTATTGGACAGCTATACACTGAAGCTTTCTTT. Protein: CASSPPGIGQLYTEAFF.

The rearrangement links TRBV7-8 to TRBJ1-1; D unclear. Germline CDR1 is SGHVS and CDR2 is FQNEAQ. This CDR3 has 12 amino acids. V lost 1 base to trimming and J lost 10 bases, with 10 bases between them. The DNA of the CDR3 is TGTGCCAGCAGCTTAGGCCGGATGGGAGCTTTCTTT. This gives the protein CASSLGRMGAFF.

The chain is built from TRBV7-9 and TRBJ2-4, with D possibly TRBD2 on 6 matching bases. Trimming shortened V by 1 base and J by 0 bases, and 10 bases separated the two germline ends. This CDR3 comprises 16 residues. The V gene's germline CDR1 is SEHNR and CDR2 FQNEAQ (reference sequence). The chain's CDR3 is CASSLGGGLAKNIQYF. CDR3 bases: TGTGCCAGCAGCTTAGGGGGAGGACTAGCCAAAAACATTCAGTACTTC.

The chain has TRBV7-9 and TRBJ2-6, with 10 bases identical to TRBD1. CDR3 length: 17 residues. V dropped 5 bases and J dropped 0; count of bases not matched to a gene: 4. In germline, CDR1 is SEHNR, CDR2 FQNEAQ (reference sequence). The CDR3 sequence: CASSTGTGDSGANVLTF. DNA for the CDR3: TGTGCCAGCAGCACTGGGACAGGGGACTCTGGGGCCAACGTCCTGACTTTC.

The V call is TRBV18, the J call TRBJ1-4; TRBD1 matches at 8 bases. This CDR3 spans 16 amino acids. V lost 4 bases to trimming and J lost 7 bases; unmatched junction nucleotides: 11. Germline values: CDR1 KGHSH, CDR2 LQKENI. CDR3 in DNA: TGTGCCAGCTCACTCGGGACAGGCCGCGGGAGTGAAAAACTGTTTTTT. It specifies CASSLGTGRGSEKLFF.

The chain links TRBV24-1 to TRBJ2-3, with 7 bases fitting TRBD2. The V and J ends lost 1 base and 5 bases, in that order; junction bases with no gene match: 2. Germline V gene lookup returns CDR1 KGHDR and CDR2 SFDVKD. The CDR3 has 14 residues. In DNA form, the CDR3 reads TGTGCCACCAGTGATTTAGCGGGGATAGATACGCAGTATTTT. Translating gives CATSDLAGIDTQYF.

This sequence joins TRBV2 and TRBJ1-1; no reliable D call. Germline V gives CDR1 SNHLY, CDR2 FYNNEI. CDR3 length: 12 residues. V lost 7 bases and J lost 3, with 9 bases in between. CDR3 loop: CASTTRDTEAFF. CDR3 coding DNA: TGTGCCAGCACCACACGGGACACTGAAGCTTTCTTT.

The rearrangement links TRBV4-3 to TRBJ2-1, with 9 bases aligning to TRBD1. V shed 4 bases, J shed 6 bases, and the junction held 7 bases outside the gene matches. Germline V gene sequence: CDR1 LGHNA, CDR2 YSLEER. The CDR3 runs 15 residues. In DNA form, the CDR3 reads TGCGCCAGCAGCCGTACAGGGGGCGTAGGCAATGAGCAGTTCTTC. It is translated as CASSRTGGVGNEQFF.

The chain combines TRBV7-3 with TRBJ2-2, with 7 bases identical to TRBD1. The junction had 7 bases not matched to a gene; V was cut back by 2 bases and J by 7 bases. There are 15 residues in the CDR3. Per germline, CDR1 SGHTA and CDR2 FQGTGA. The CDR3 DNA is TGTGCCAGCAGCTTATTTCGACAGGGCAACGGGGAGCTGTTTTTT. Encoded protein: CASSLFRQGNGELFF.

The chain has TRBV9 and TRBJ2-5; 10 bases fit TRBD2. Trimming took 3 bases from V and 5 from J; bases not matched to a gene: 1. The germline CDR1 and CDR2 sequences are SGDLS and YYNGEE. The CDR3 loop spans 13 amino acids. The CDR3 protein is CASSGGLAETQYF. The CDR3 DNA sequence: TGTGCCAGCAGCGGGGGACTAGCGGAGACCCAGTACTTC. Combining the CDR3 with reference TRBV9 and TRBJ2-5 gives the whole variable domain DSGVTQTPKHLITATGQRVTLRCSPRSGDLSVYWYQQSLDQGLQFLIQYYNGEERAKGNILERFSAQQFPDLHSELNLSSLELGDSALYFCASSGGLAETQYFGPGTRLLVL.

The chain recombines TRBV5-4 with TRBJ2-2, with D perhaps TRBD1 (6 bases). V was cut by 4 bases and J by 8 bases, with 21 bases left in between. Per germline, CDR1 SGHNT and CDR2 YYREEE (reference sequence). The CDR3 sequence is 16 residues long. The CDR3 loop is CASSNGGPGEGGELFF. CDR3 nucleotides: TGTGCCAGCAGCAATGGGGGCCCAGGGGAAGGAGGGGAGCTGTTTTTT.

J is TRBJ1-1 and V is TRBV30; D gene unclear. V was pared by 2 bases and J by 1 base, with 11 bases between. The CDR3 consists of 14 residues. Germline V gene lookup returns CDR1 GTSNPN and CDR2 SVGIG (reference sequence). The CDR3 DNA sequence: TGTGCCTGGAGTTTCGGACGAAAGAACACTGAAGCTTTCTTT. Protein product: CAWSFGRKNTEAFF. The whole variable domain, remainder taken from reference TRBV30 and TRBJ1-1, is SQTIHQWPATLVQPVGSPLSLECTVEGTSNPNLYWYRQAAGRGLQLLFYSVGIGQISSEVPQNLSASRPQDRQFILSSKKLLLSDSGFYLCAWSFGRKNTEAFFGQGTRLTVV.

A remark on this clone: An end of the junction does not agree with germline; a read error may underlie this. The CDR3 is CASRLGGRVYGYTF. As DNA, the CDR3 is TGTGCCAGCAGATTAGGCGGACGGGTCTATGGCTACACCTTC. The rearrangement joins TRBV11-2 to TRBJ1-2, with no clear D. The CDR3 is made up of 14 amino acids. CDR1 SGHAT and CDR2 FQNNGV come from the germline V gene.

V gene TRBV21-1 combines with J gene TRBJ1-2. TRBV21-1 is assigned pseudogene status. The CDR3 sequence is 15 residues long. CDR3 in amino acids: CASSKLRLSSYGYTF. The CDR3 nucleotides read TGTGCCAGCAGCAAACTACGGTTATCCTCCTATGGCTACACCTTC.

V gene TRBV25-1 combines with J gene TRBJ1-3; no clear D. Between the trimmed V and J ends, which lost 3 bases and 0 bases, there was a span of 6 bases. CDR3 length equals 14 residues. The germline V gene encodes CDR1 MGHDK and CDR2 SYGVNS. CDR3 nucleotide sequence: TGTGCCAGCAGTGACAGGCGCTCTGGAAACACCATATATTTT. This translates into CASSDRRSGNTIYF. Variable domain in full (rest from reference TRBV25-1 and TRBJ1-3): EADIYQTPRYLVIGTGKKITLECSQTMGHDKMYWYQQDPGMELHLIHYSYGVNSTEKGDLSSESTVSRIRTEHFPLTLESARPSHTSQYLCASSDRRSGNTIYFGEGSWLTVV.

The chain has TRBV4-2 and TRBJ1-6; D may be TRBD1 (5 bases). V was pared by 2 bases and J by 5 bases, with 16 bases between. Looked up from germline, CDR1 is LGHNA and CDR2 is YNFKEQ. The CDR3 sequence is 17 residues long. CDR3 residues: CASSQRQLGRHNSPLHF. CDR3 coding DNA: TGTGCCAGCAGCCAACGACAGTTGGGCAGGCATAATTCACCCCTCCACTTT.

The rearrangement joins TRBV5-1 to TRBJ2-4; TRBD2 matches 10 bases. This CDR3 has 14 residues. Per germline, CDR1 SGHRS and CDR2 YFSETQ. The J segment lost 9 bases and the V segment lost 0 bases, leaving 3 bases of the junction unmatched. CDR3 coding DNA: TGCGCCAGCAGCTTGGCCGCTAGCGGGGGCATTCAGTACTTC. It translates to CASSLAASGGIQYF.

The chain carries TRBV2 and TRBJ2-6; D is unclear. CDR1 and CDR2 from the germline V gene are SNHLY and FYNNEI. V was trimmed by 6 bases and J by 4 bases, leaving 10 bases between them. This CDR3 comprises 14 residues. CDR3 sequence reads: CASRLLTGANVLTF. The DNA of the CDR3 is TGTGCCAGCAGGCTGCTAACCGGGGCCAACGTCCTGACTTTC. The variable domain in full, completed from reference TRBV2 and TRBJ2-6, reads EPEVTQTPSHQVTQMGQEVILRCVPISNHLYFYWYRQILGQKVEFLVSFYNNEISEKSEIFDDQFSVERPDGSNFTLKIRSTKLEDSAMYFCASRLLTGANVLTFGAGSRLTVL.

The V gene is TRBV6-4, the J gene TRBJ1-6; D remains ambiguous. CDR1 is MRHNA, CDR2 SNTAGT, per germline. CDR3 length: 15 residues. The germline V and J ends were trimmed by 4 bases and 8 bases, with 15 bases remaining between them. CDR3 amino acids: CASSVVLERHSPLHF. CDR3 DNA sequence: TGTGCCAGCAGTGTCGTCCTGGAGAGGCATTCACCCCTCCACTTT.

The chain couples TRBV6-4 to TRBJ1-1, with TRBD1 as a possible D gene (6 bases). CDR1 is MRHNA and CDR2 is SNTAGT in the germline V gene. The ends were cut back, 6 bases at V and 0 bases at J, with 11 bases in the middle. CDR3 length equals 14 residues. Here the CDR3 DNA reads TGTGCCAGCAGGGGGGCAGGGCTGAACACTGAAGCTTTCTTT. This sequence encodes CASRGAGLNTEAFF.

The CDR3 protein is CATSDRITSTGAYYEQYF. CDR3 DNA: TGTGCCACCAGTGACCGAATTACATCTACAGGGGCGTACTACGAGCAGTACTTC. The rearrangement uses TRBV24-1 and TRBJ2-7, with 7 bases matching TRBD1. CDR1 and CDR2 (germline): KGHDR, SFDVKD. The CDR3 contains 18 residues. J was trimmed by 3 bases and V by 4 bases; bases with no gene match: 17.

This clone was counted only a few times. The rearrangement joins TRBV10-2 to TRBJ1-1; the D is unclear. CDR1 and CDR2 (germline): WSHSY, SAAADI. The V and J ends lost 4 bases and 0 bases respectively, with 9 bases between them. The CDR3 has 14 amino acids. CDR3 in DNA: TGCGCCAGCAGTGTTTCCCGGATGAACACTGAAGCTTTCTTT. Encoded protein: CASSVSRMNTEAFF.

V is TRBV5-1 and J is TRBJ1-1, with D maybe TRBD1 (6 bases). The CDR3 is 15 amino acids. Germline V gene data show CDR1 as SGHRS and CDR2 as YFSETQ. Trimming left V 1 base short and J 3 bases short, with 13 bases between. CDR3 sequence reads: CASSLNGGLHTEAFF. The DNA for the CDR3 is TGCGCCAGCAGCTTGAACGGGGGCCTGCACACTGAAGCTTTCTTT.

V gene TRBV6-2 or TRBV6-3 combines with J gene TRBJ1-4; the D gene is possibly TRBD1 (6 bases). Germline CDR1 and CDR2: MNHEY and SVGEGT. Trimming removed 5 bases at V and 8 bases at J, with 18 bases between. The CDR3 extends over 15 amino acids. CDR3 sequence: CASSHPGGQAEKLFF. The CDR3 DNA follows: TGTGCCAGCAGTCACCCCGGGGGACAAGCAGAAAAACTGTTTTTT.

This clone occurred a few times. The rearrangement uses TRBV12-3 or TRBV12-4 and TRBJ1-2; perhaps TRBD1 as D (6 bases). This CDR3 is 13 amino acids long. V lost 10 bases to trimming and J lost 2 bases, with 14 bases between them. Here the CDR3 reads CAIHRGQNYGYTF. The CDR3 nucleotides are TGTGCCATCCACCGGGGACAAAACTATGGCTACACCTTC.

This chain links TRBV11-3 with TRBJ2-1, with 13 bases that match TRBD2. CDR1 is SGHNT and CDR2 is YENEEA in the germline V gene. The CDR3 is made up of 14 amino acids. V shed 0 bases and J 10 bases; nucleotides not matched to a gene: 0. CDR3 sequence reads: CASSLETSGGEQFF. CDR3 nucleotide sequence: TGTGCCAGCAGCTTAGAGACTAGCGGGGGGGAGCAGTTCTTC.

V usage is TRBV28 and J usage is TRBJ2-2; TRBD1 agrees at 8 bases. From germline, CDR1 is MDHEN and CDR2 SYDVKM. Losses at the gene ends were 5 bases for V and 3 bases for J; bases not matched to a gene: 5. The CDR3 sequence is 15 residues long. CDR3 sequence (DNA): TGTGCCAGCAGTCAGTCGGGACAGGACACCGGGGAGCTGTTTTTT. Translated: CASSQSGQDTGELFF.